Here is one T cell receptor (beta chain) with its context. The antigen is unknown. These data belong to a study of T cell repertoires in cytomegalovirus infection. As for the study in general: As its CMV epitopes, the study selected recently identified HLA-C-restricted and well-studied HLA-B-restricted targets.

TCRdb re-analysed the reads in MiXCR, keeping a single row per CDR3 protein. Here the sample spans hundreds of thousands of distinct CDR3 sequences, roughly 31% being singletons. The ends lost 1 base at V and 4 bases at J; junction bases unmatched: 5. Germline loops: CDR1 SEHNR, CDR2 FQNEAQ (reference sequence). The CDR3 runs 16 residues. The TCR originated in a human donor in good health (CMV status not recorded). Some clones in this sample may be carry-over from other donors' samples. The J gene is TRBJ2-1, the V gene TRBV7-9; 9 nucleotides align to TRBD1. Sequenced material: cultured CD8+ T cells from PBMCs, taken from culture after CMV antigen stimulation. CDR3 sequence reads: CASSLEPGQGYNEQFF. The DNA for the CDR3 is TGTGCCAGCAGCTTAGAGCCGGGACAGGGATACAATGAGCAGTTCTTC.